These T cell receptor beta chains were read from a single sample in a study of blood T cell dynamics during melanoma immunotherapy. Sequenced by immunoSEQ multiplex PCR; TCRdb stores in-frame clones only, minus some. The table lists 350 to 500 clones, around four fifths of them singletons, with 9.5% in the top ten. Source: central memory CD8+ T cells from blood, taken from a patient treated with checkpoint blockade. These receptors all come from a human donor with melanoma. CDR3s include the opening cysteine and the closing phenylalanine or tryptophan. Fields, in order: clone size, D gene, CDR3 length, V gene, J gene, CDR3 DNA, CDR3 protein. A D gene is named only where the DNA matches it firmly. Clone size, where shown, is once, few, many, or a class for clones that have expanded.

>-|-|11|TRBV19|TRBJ2-7
TGTGCCAGTAGGGACAGCTACGAGCAGTACTTC
CASRDSYEQYF
>-|TRBD1|15|TRBV14|TRBJ2-1
TGTGCCAGCAGCCAAGGGGACAGGGCCTACAATGAGCAGTTCTTC
CASSQGDRAYNEQFF
>-|-|13|TRBV19|TRBJ1-5
TGTGCCAGTTCAACCGGATTGTATCAGCCCCAGCATTTT
CASSTGLYQPQHF
>-|TRBD2|15|TRBV6-1|TRBJ2-3
TGTGCCAGCAGTGAACTAGCGGGAGGGCCAGATACGCAGTATTTT
CASSELAGGPDTQYF
>-|TRBD1|17|TRBV11-2|TRBJ2-7
TGTGCCAGCAGCTTAGGTTCCGACAGGGATAACTCCTACGAGCAGTACTTC
CASSLGSDRDNSYEQYF
>-|-|14|TRBV7-8|TRBJ2-7
TGTGCCAGCAGCGGCAGGTGGGCAAGTCACGAGCAGTACTTC
CASSGRWASHEQYF
>once|-|15|TRBV6-1|TRBJ2-7
TGTGCCAGCAGTGATAGGAGCGGAAGCTCCTACGAGCAGTACTTC
CASSDRSGSSYEQYF
>few|TRBD1|17|TRBV28|TRBJ1-3
TGTGCCAGCAGTTTATTTGGACAGGGGTCTAATGGAAACACCATATATTTT
CASSLFGQGSNGNTIYF
>-|TRBD2|18|TRBV7-9|TRBJ2-1
TGTGCCAGCAGCTCGGGACTAGCGGGAGCGGGTTCCTACAATGAGCAGTTCTTC
CASSSGLAGAGSYNEQFF
>few|-|14|TRBV6-5|TRBJ2-5
TGTGCCAGCAGCCTAGGAGCCCTGGGAGAGACCCAGTACTTC
CASSLGALGETQYF
>-|-|14|TRBV5-1|TRBJ2-7
TGCGCCAGCAGCTTTAGTAGCGGACACTACGAGCAGTACTTC
CASSFSSGHYEQYF
>-|TRBD2|16|TRBV4-1|TRBJ2-1
TGCGCCAGCAGCCCCGGGGGGGGAGGCCCCAGAACTGAGCAGTTCTTC
CASSPGGGGPRTEQFF
>few|TRBD1|15|TRBV27|TRBJ2-7
TGTGCCAGCAGTTTATCGTTGACAGGGATTTACGAGCAGTACTTC
CASSLSLTGIYEQYF
>once|TRBD2|13|TRBV6-1|TRBJ2-7
TGTGCCAGCAGCGAGGGACTAAACTACGAGCAGTACTTC
CASSEGLNYEQYF
>few|-|14|TRBV25-1|TRBJ2-3
TGTGCCAGCAGCTACAGTCGCCCAACAGATACGCAGTATTTT
CASSYSRPTDTQYF
>once|-|14|TRBV19|TRBJ1-2
TGTGCCAGTAGTATAAGTTTTGCTAACTATGGCTACACCTTC
CASSISFANYGYTF
>-|-|14|TRBV19|TRBJ1-1
TGTGCCAGTAGTTCACAGGAGTTGAACACTGAAGCTTTCTTT
CASSSQELNTEAFF
>-|TRBD2|15|TRBV2|TRBJ2-1
TGTGCCAGCAGTTATAGCGGGAGGGCCCGGGATGAGCAGTTCTTC
CASSYSGRARDEQFF
>-|TRBD1|14|TRBV6-1|TRBJ1-6
TGTGCCAGCAGTGAAGGAACAGGGGTTTCACCCCTCCACTTT
CASSEGTGVSPLHF
>-|-|16|TRBV18|TRBJ1-6
TGTGCCAGCTCACCCAAACCTCAGGGGTGGAATTCACCCCTCCACTTT
CASSPKPQGWNSPLHF
>-|-|13|TRBV19|TRBJ2-4
TGTGCCAGTAGTATCCCAGGGGTGGGCATTCAGTACTTC
CASSIPGVGIQYF